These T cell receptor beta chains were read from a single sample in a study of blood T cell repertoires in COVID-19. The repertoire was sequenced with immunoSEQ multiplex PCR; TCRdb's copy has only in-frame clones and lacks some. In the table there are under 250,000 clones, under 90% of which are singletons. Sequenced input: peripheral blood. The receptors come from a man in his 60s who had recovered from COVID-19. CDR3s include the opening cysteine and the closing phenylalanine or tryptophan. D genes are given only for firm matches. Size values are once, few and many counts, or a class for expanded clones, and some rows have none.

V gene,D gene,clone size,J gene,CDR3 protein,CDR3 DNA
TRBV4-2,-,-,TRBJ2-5,CASSLASQASQETQYF,TGTGCCAGCAGTCTCGCAAGTCAGGCGAGCCAAGAGACCCAGTACTTC
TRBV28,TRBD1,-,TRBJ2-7,CASRGQGVDEQYF,TGTGCCAGCAGGGGACAGGGGGTTGACGAGCAGTACTTC
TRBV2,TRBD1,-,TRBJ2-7,CASDSGQGALGEQYF,TGTGCCAGCGATTCCGGACAGGGGGCGCTGGGGGAGCAGTACTTC
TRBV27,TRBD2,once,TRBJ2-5,CASASWAGGFQETQYF,TGTGCCAGCGCCTCCTGGGCGGGGGGTTTCCAAGAGACCCAGTACTTC
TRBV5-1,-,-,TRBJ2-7,CASSLGTSPSYEQYF,TGCGCCAGCAGCCTTGGGACATCACCCTCCTACGAGCAGTACTTC
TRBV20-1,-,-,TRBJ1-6,CSASLRAGNSPLHF,TGCAGTGCTAGTTTAAGGGCGGGAAATTCACCCCTCCACTTT
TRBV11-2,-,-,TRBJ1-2,CASSLDVGGIYGYTF,TGTGCCAGCAGCTTGGACGTAGGGGGTATCTATGGCTACACCTTC
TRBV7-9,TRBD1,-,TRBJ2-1,CASSYLTGGRNEQFF,TGTGCCAGCAGCTACTTGACAGGGGGCAGGAATGAGCAGTTCTTC
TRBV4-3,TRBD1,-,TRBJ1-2,CASSQVDRANYGYTF,TGCGCCAGCAGCCAAGTGGACAGGGCTAACTATGGCTACACCTTC
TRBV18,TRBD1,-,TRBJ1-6,CASSPGQGKTPLHF,TGTGCCAGCTCACCCGGACAGGGGAAGACACCCCTCCACTTT
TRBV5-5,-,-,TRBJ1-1,CASSGGAWQNTEAFF,TGTGCCAGCAGCGGGGGGGCGTGGCAGAACACTGAAGCTTTCTTT
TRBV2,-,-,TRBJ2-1,CASSGGRGEQFF,TGTGCCAGCAGTGGGGGTCGGGGAGAGCAGTTCTTC
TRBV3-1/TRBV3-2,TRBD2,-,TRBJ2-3,CASSQDTTGGTDTQYF,TGTGCCAGCAGCCAAGATACGACGGGGGGGACAGATACGCAGTATTTT
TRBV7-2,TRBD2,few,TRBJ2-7,CASSPLAGSGEQYF,TGTGCCAGCAGCCCCTTAGCGGGATCGGGCGAGCAGTACTTC
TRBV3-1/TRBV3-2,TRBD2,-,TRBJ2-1,CASSQGRLAGYNEQFF,TGTGCCAGCAGCCAGGGTCGGCTAGCGGGGTACAATGAGCAGTTCTTC
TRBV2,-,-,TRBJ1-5,CASSEAPLGGQPQHF,TGTGCCAGCAGTGAAGCGCCTTTGGGGGGGCAGCCCCAGCATTTT
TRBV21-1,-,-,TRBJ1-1,CASSPRTIWDTEAFF,TGTGCCAGCAGCCCCAGGACAATATGGGACACTGAAGCTTTCTTT
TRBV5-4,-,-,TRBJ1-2,CASSPRQWGVDGYTF,TGTGCCAGCAGCCCGCGCCAGTGGGGGGTTGATGGCTACACCTTC
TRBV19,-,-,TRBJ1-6,CASSSTRGGVSLHF,TGTGCCAGTAGTTCAACTCGAGGGGGGGTATCCCTCCACTTT
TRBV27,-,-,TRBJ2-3,CASSNWGQGYTDTQYF,TGTGCCAGCAGCAACTGGGGGCAGGGGTACACAGATACGCAGTATTTT
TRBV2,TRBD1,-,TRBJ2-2,CASRRQGGINTGELFF,TGTGCCAGCAGGAGACAGGGCGGTATTAACACCGGGGAGCTGTTTTTT
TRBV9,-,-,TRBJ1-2,CASSVAGNYGYTF,TGTGCCAGCAGCGTAGCCGGGAACTATGGCTACACCTTC
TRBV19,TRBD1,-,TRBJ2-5,CASRPTGASWETQYF,TGTGCCAGTAGGCCAACAGGGGCCTCGTGGGAGACCCAGTACTTC
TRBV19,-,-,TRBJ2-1,CASSIPTRGGNNEQFF,TGTGCCAGTAGTATCCCTACCCGGGGCGGGAACAATGAGCAGTTCTTC
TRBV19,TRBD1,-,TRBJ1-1,CASSFRPGGLNTEAFF,TGTGCCAGTAGTTTCAGACCAGGGGGATTGAACACTGAAGCTTTCTTT
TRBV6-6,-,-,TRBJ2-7,CASSLVASTYEQYF,TGTGCCAGCAGTTTGGTCGCCTCTACCTACGAGCAGTACTTC
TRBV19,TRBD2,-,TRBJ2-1,CASSIPLAGGISNEQFF,TGTGCCAGTAGTATCCCTCTAGCGGGGGGGATTTCTAATGAGCAGTTCTTC
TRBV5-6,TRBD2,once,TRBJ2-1,CASSSPRLAGGSWNEQFF,TGTGCCAGCAGCTCCCCTCGTCTAGCGGGGGGTTCGTGGAATGAGCAGTTCTTC
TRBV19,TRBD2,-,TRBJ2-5,CASNSGRGGETQYF,TGTGCCAGTAACTCGGGTCGGGGAGGGGAGACCCAGTACTTC
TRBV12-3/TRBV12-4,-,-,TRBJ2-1,CASSHGNYNEQFF,TGTGCCAGCAGTCACGGTAACTACAATGAGCAGTTCTTC
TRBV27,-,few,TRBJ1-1,CASRPWEGRSNTEAFF,TGTGCCAGCAGGCCATGGGAGGGGAGGTCGAACACTGAAGCTTTCTTT
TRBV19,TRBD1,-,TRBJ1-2,CASSVQGALDYYGYTF,TGTGCCAGTAGTGTACAGGGGGCGTTAGACTACTATGGCTACACCTTC
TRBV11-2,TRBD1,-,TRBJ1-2,CASSPTEGQNSNYGYTF,TGTGCCAGCAGCCCGACAGAGGGACAGAATTCAAACTATGGCTACACCTTC
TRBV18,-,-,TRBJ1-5,CASSPGPPQPQHF,TGTGCCAGCTCACCGGGGCCCCCTCAGCCCCAGCATTTT
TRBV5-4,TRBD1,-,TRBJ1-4,CASSLQGAPATNEKLFF,TGTGCCAGCAGCTTGCAGGGGGCCCCTGCAACTAATGAAAAACTGTTTTTT
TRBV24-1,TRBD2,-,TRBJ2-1,CATSEHRLAGGNEQFF,TGTGCCACCAGTGAGCACCGACTAGCGGGAGGCAATGAGCAGTTCTTC
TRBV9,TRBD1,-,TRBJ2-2,CASSAETGFGTGELFF,TGTGCCAGCAGCGCCGAGACAGGGTTCGGCACCGGGGAGCTGTTTTTT
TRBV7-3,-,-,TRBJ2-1,CASSPYPPGVGGEQFF,TGTGCCAGCAGCCCCTACCCTCCGGGGGTGGGTGGTGAGCAGTTCTTC
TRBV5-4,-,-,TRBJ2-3,CASSSGSSSTDTQYF,TGTGCCAGCAGCTCCGGGAGCTCTAGCACAGATACGCAGTATTTT